This TCR beta chain was identified in a study of blood T cell repertoires in COVID-19. Libraries were prepared by immunoSEQ multiplex PCR; TCRdb keeps only in-frame clonotypes and omits some of them. The sample has 75,000 to 95,000 clones, about 70% seen once. The germline V gene encodes CDR1 SGHAT and CDR2 FQDESV (reference sequence). V lost 1 base and J 5 bases, leaving 8 bases between the germline ends. This CDR3 spans 13 amino acids. The genes are TRBV11-1 and TRBJ2-5; D might be TRBD2 (6 bases). This clonotype was obtained from a woman aged 60-75 years in a cohort sampled during active or convalescent COVID-19. The sequenced sample was peripheral blood. CDR3 sequence: CASSLGRAETQYF. The CDR3 coding sequence is TGTGCCAGCAGCTTAGGGAGGGCGGAGACCCAGTACTTC. The whole variable domain, remainder taken from reference TRBV11-1 and TRBJ2-5, is EAEVAQSPRYKITEKSQAVAFWCDPISGHATLYWYRQILGQGPELLVQFQDESVVDDSQLPKDRFSAERLKGVDSTLKIQPAELGDSAMYLCASSLGRAETQYFGPGTRLLVL.